This T cell receptor beta chain was profiled in a study of CD8 T cell repertoires and HIV-1 epitope variants. Across the whole study: T cells were stimulated with Twenty-five Gag and Nef peptides separately. Separate from the cultures, 1M uncultured T cells served as baseline. Enriched T cells were co-cultured with equal autologous T cell-negative cells.

This table comes from immunoSEQ multiplex PCR, and its TCRdb copy is limited to in-frame clones, with some not included. The table includes 6,000 to 9,000 clones, around three fifths detected once. Germline lookup yields CDR1 SGHVS and CDR2 FQNEAQ. Trimming took 7 bases from V and 1 from J; bases not matched to a gene: 3. The CDR3 loop spans 13 amino acids. For this clone: Its antigen remains unidentified.

The source of this sequence is a male donor with HIV. The V call is TRBV7-8, the J call TRBJ2-5; 7 nucleotides line up with TRBD2. Sequencing used cultured CD8+ T cells derived from PBMCs. The CDR3: CASIPSGQETQYF. CDR3 DNA: TGTGCCAGCATCCCTAGCGGCCAAGAGACCCAGTACTTC.